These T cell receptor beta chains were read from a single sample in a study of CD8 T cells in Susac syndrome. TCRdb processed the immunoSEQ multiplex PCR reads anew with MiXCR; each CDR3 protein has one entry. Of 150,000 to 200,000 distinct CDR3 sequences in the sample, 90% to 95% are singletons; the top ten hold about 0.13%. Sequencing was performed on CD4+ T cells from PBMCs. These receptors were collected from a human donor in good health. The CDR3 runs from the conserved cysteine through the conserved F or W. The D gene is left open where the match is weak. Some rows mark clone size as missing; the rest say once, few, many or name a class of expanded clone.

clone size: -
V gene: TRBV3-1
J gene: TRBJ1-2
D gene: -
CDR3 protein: CASSQDFRAVSGYTF
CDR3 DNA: TGTGCCAGCAGCCAAGATTTCCGGGCAGTCTCTGGCTACACCTTC

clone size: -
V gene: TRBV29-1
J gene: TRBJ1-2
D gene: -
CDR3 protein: CTCEGNYGYTF
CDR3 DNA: TGCACCTGTGAGGGGAACTATGGCTACACCTTC

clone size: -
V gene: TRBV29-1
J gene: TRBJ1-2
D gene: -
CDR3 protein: CSVQVGAASTGYTF
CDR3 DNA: TGCAGCGTACAGGTGGGGGCAGCGTCAACGGGCTACACCTTC

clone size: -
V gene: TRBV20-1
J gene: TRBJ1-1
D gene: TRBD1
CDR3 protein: CSARQGPNTEAFF
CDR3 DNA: TGCAGTGCCCGACAGGGGCCGAACACTGAAGCTTTCTTT

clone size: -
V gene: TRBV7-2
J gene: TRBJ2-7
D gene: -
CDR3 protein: CASSRRGEQYF
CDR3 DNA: TGTGCCAGCAGCCGACGGGGGGAGCAGTACTTC

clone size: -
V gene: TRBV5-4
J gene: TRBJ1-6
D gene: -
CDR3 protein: CASSSEPTGLGSPLHF
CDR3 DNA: TGTGCCAGCAGCAGCGAACCAACAGGGTTGGGTTCACCCCTCCACTTT

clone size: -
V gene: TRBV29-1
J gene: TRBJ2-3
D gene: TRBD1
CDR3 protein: CSVDAQGGTDTQYF
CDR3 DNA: TGCAGCGTTGATGCTCAGGGGGGCACAGATACGCAGTATTTT

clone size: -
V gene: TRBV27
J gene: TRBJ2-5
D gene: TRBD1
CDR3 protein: CATSLRTGRGETQYF
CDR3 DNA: TGTGCCACTTCACTCAGGACAGGGCGAGGGGAGACCCAGTACTTC

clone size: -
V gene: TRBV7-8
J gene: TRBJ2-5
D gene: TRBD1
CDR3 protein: CASSLVWRQTGAGAETQYF
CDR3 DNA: TGTGCCAGCAGCTTAGTTTGGCGGCAGACAGGGGCCGGGGCGGAGACCCAGTACTTC

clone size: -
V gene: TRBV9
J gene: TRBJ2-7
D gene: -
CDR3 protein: CASSDGTGPSEQYF
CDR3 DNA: TGTGCCAGCAGCGACGGGACCGGGCCTTCCGAGCAGTACTTC

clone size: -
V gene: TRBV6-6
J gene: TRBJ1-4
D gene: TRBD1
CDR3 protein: CASTRTGRDEKLFF
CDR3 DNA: TGTGCCAGCACCCGGACAGGGCGAGATGAAAAACTGTTTTTT

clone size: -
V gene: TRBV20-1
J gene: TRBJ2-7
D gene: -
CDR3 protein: CSARVENEQYF
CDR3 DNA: TGCAGTGCTAGAGTTGAAAACGAGCAGTACTTC

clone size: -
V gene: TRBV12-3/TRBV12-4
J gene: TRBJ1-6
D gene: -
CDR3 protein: CASSGGAYSPLHF
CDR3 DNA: TGTGCCAGCAGTGGGGGGGCTTATTCACCCCTCCACTTT

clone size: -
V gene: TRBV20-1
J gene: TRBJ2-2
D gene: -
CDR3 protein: CSAKAGPPTGELFF
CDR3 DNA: TGCAGTGCTAAAGCAGGTCCTCCCACCGGGGAGCTGTTTTTT

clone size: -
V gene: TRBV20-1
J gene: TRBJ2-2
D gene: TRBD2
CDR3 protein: CSARTSGGLYTGELFF
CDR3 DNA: TGCAGTGCGCGGACTAGCGGGGGGCTGTACACCGGGGAGCTGTTTTTT

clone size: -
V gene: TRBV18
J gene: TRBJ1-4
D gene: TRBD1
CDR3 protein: CASSTDRGKLFF
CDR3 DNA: TGTGCCAGCTCGACGGACAGGGGAAAACTGTTTTTT

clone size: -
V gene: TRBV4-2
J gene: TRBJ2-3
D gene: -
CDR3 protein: CASSPNYLSRVTQYF
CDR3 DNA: TGTGCCAGCAGCCCAAACTATCTATCACGCGTTACGCAGTATTTT

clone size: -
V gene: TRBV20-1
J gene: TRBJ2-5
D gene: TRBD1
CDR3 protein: CSARPPRTGDETQYF
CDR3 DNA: TGCAGTGCTAGACCGCCAAGGACAGGGGACGAGACCCAGTACTTC

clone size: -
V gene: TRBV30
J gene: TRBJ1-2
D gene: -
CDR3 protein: CAWSVGPAVNYGYTF
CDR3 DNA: TGTGCCTGGAGTGTTGGACCCGCCGTCAACTATGGCTACACCTTC

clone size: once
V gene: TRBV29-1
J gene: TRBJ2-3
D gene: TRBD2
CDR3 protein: CSVEDGRGGGTDTQYF
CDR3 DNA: TGCAGCGTTGAAGATGGGCGGGGGGGCGGTACAGATACGCAGTATTTT

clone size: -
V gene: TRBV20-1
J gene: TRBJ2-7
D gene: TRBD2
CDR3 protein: CSANVAGASSYEQYF
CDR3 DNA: TGCAGTGCTAACGTAGCGGGGGCTAGCTCCTACGAGCAGTACTTC

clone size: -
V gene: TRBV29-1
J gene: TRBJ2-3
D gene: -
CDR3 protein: CSVDTVSTDTQYF
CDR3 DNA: TGCAGCGTTGACACTGTCAGCACAGATACGCAGTATTTT

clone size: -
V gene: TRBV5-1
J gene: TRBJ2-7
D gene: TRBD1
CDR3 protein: CASSSSGTGEEEQYF
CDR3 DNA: TGCGCCAGCAGCTCCAGTGGGACAGGGGAGGAAGAGCAGTACTTC

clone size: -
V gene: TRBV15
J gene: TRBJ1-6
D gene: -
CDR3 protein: CATSREMGSPLHF
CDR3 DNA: TGTGCCACCAGCAGAGAAATGGGTTCACCCCTCCACTTT

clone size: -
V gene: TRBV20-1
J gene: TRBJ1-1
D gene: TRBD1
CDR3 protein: CSAGGQGRFSTEAFF
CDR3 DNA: TGCAGTGCTGGCGGACAGGGACGATTCAGCACTGAAGCTTTCTTT

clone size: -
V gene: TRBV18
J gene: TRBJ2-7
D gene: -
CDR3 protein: CASSPPGTSYEQYF
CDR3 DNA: TGTGCCAGCTCACCCCCCGGCACAAGCTACGAGCAGTACTTC

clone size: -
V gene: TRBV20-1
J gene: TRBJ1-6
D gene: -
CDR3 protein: CSARESVYNSPLHF
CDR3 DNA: TGCAGTGCTAGAGAATCAGTCTATAATTCACCCCTCCACTTT

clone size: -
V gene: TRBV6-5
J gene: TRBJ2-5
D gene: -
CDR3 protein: CASSSGFGETQYF
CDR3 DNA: TGTGCCAGCAGCTCCGGGTTTGGGGAGACCCAGTACTTC

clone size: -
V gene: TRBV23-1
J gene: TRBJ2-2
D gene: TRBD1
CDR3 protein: CASSQWDRGLDTGELFF
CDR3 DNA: TGCGCCAGCAGTCAATGGGACAGGGGGCTAGACACCGGGGAGCTGTTTTTT

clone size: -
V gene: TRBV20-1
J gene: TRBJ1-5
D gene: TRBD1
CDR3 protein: CSATFDRVGNQPQHF
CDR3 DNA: TGCAGTGCTACTTTCGACAGGGTCGGCAATCAGCCCCAGCATTTT

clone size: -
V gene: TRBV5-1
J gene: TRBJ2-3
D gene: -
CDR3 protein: CASSFRGSDTQYF
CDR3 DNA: TGCGCCAGCAGCTTCAGGGGTTCAGATACGCAGTATTTT

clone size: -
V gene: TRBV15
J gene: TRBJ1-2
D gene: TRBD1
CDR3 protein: CATSRPRQGDGYTF
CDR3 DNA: TGTGCCACCAGCCGACCCCGGCAGGGGGATGGCTACACCTTC

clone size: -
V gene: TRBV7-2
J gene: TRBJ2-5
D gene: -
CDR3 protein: CASSLVLGRRETQYF
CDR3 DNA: TGTGCCAGCAGCTTAGTGCTGGGACGGAGAGAGACCCAGTACTTC

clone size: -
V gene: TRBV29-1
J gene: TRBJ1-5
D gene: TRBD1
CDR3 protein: CSAGQGGNQPQHF
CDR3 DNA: TGCAGCGCCGGACAGGGTGGCAATCAGCCCCAGCATTTT

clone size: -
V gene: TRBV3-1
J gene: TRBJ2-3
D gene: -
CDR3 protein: CASSPLGQGDSIPQYF
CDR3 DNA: TGTGCCAGCAGCCCGCTCGGGCAGGGGGACTCTATCCCGCAGTATTTT

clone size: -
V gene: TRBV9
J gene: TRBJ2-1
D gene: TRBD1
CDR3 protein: CASSVGGQPYNEQFF
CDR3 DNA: TGTGCCAGCAGCGTAGGGGGACAGCCCTACAATGAGCAGTTCTTC

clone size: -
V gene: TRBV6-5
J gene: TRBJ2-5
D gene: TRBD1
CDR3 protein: CASGRTGTGKETQYF
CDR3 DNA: TGTGCCAGCGGTCGAACCGGGACAGGAAAAGAGACCCAGTACTTC

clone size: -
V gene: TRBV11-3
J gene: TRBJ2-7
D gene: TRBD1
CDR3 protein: CASSRQGQGAEQYF
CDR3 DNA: TGTGCCAGCAGCCGCCAGGGACAGGGAGCCGAGCAGTACTTC

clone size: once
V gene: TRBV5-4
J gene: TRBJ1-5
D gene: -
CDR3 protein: CASSFTRDQPQHF
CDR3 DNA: TGTGCCAGCAGCTTCACGAGGGATCAGCCCCAGCATTTT

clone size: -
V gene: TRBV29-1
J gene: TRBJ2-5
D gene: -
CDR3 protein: CSVEESAYQETQYF
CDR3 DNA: TGCAGCGTTGAAGAATCCGCGTACCAAGAGACCCAGTACTTC

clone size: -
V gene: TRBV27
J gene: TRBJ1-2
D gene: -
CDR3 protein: CASSPSGRYGYTF
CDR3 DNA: TGTGCCAGCAGTCCCTCAGGGAGGTATGGCTACACCTTC

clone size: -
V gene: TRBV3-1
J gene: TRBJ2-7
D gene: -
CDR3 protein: CASSQDQGPYEQYF
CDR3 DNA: TGTGCCAGCAGCCAAGACCAGGGTCCCTACGAGCAGTACTTC